The 12 T cell receptor beta chains presented below share a single source sample, sequenced in a study of metastatic and nonmetastatic thyroid tumors. Treatment of any kind had been given to no patient before thyroid surgery. TCRdb reassembled clones from the PCR reads with MiXCR. The sample has thousands of clones; 35% are singletons. Sequencing was carried out using adjacent normal tissue. These receptors were taken from a female donor with papillary thyroid cancer or a benign thyroid nodule (not recorded which). Some clones in this sample may be carry-over from other donors' samples.

The rearrangement uses TRBV27 and TRBJ1-1, with D hard to call. Deletions cut 5 bases from V and 1 base from J, with 14 bases between. This CDR3 has 15 amino acids. Germline assignment: CDR1 MNHEY and CDR2 SMNVEV (reference sequence). The CDR3 DNA is TGTGCCAGCAGTCCCCGCATCGGTTGGAACACTGAAGCTTTCTTT. It encodes CASSPRIGWNTEAFF.

The genes are TRBV11-3 and TRBJ2-1, with D possibly matching TRBD2 (6 bases). Per the germline V gene, CDR1 is SGHNT and CDR2 is YENEEA. The CDR3 contains 14 residues. Trimming stripped 5 bases from V and 5 bases from J, with 13 bases between. CDR3 nucleotide sequence: TGTGCCAGCAGCGCCGGGCGGGGAAACAATGAGCAGTTCTTC. Its translation: CASSAGRGNNEQFF.

The chain has TRBV7-8 and TRBJ2-7; D is undetermined. The germline V gene encodes CDR1 SGHVS and CDR2 FQNEAQ. Trimming stripped 1 base from V and 2 bases from J, with 12 bases between. This CDR3 is built from 15 residues. As DNA, the CDR3 is TGTGCCAGCAGCTTAGGGGCAGGAATAGCCTACGAGCAGTACTTC. This codes for CASSLGAGIAYEQYF.

The genes are TRBV20-1 and TRBJ2-2; 13 nucleotides line up with TRBD2. The CDR3 totals 17 residues. Germline V lookup: CDR1 DFQATT, CDR2 SNEGSKA (reference sequence). J gave up 5 bases and V 3 bases, and 9 bases lay outside the gene matches. This chain's CDR3 is CSARDTSGGVKTGELFF. In DNA, the CDR3 is TGCAGTGCTAGGGACACTAGCGGGGGGGTGAAAACCGGGGAGCTGTTTTTT.

The chain carries TRBV5-8 and TRBJ2-5; no firm D call. CDR3 size: 15 residues. The V and J ends lost 2 bases and 2 bases respectively, with 13 bases between them. Germline CDR1 SGHTS, CDR2 YDEGEE. CDR3 sequence (DNA): TGTGCCAGCAGCTTTTTATCGGCAGAGCAAGAGACCCAGTACTTC. Translation gives CASSFLSAEQETQYF.

This chain joins TRBV6-1 and TRBJ2-3; 8 nucleotides align to TRBD2. V trimming: 6 bases; J trimming: 10 bases; junction bases outside the gene matches: 6. Germline V gives CDR1 MNHNS, CDR2 SASEGT. This CDR3 is built from 12 residues. The CDR3 nucleotides read TGTGCCAGCAGACCACGGGAGGGCGCGCAGTATTTT. Residues: CASRPREGAQYF.

The chain uses TRBV7-9 and TRBJ2-7, with TRBD1 matching over 10 bases. This CDR3 has 15 residues. V trimming: 4 bases; J trimming: 5 bases; junction bases outside the gene matches: 8. Germline lookup yields CDR1 SEHNR and CDR2 FQNEAQ (reference sequence). The CDR3 DNA reads TGTGCCAGCAGCTCCCGACAGGGGGCATTGGACGAGCAGTACTTC. Residues: CASSSRQGALDEQYF.

This clone was seen once. V usage is TRBV5-5 and J usage is TRBJ2-3; D remains ambiguous. The CDR3 runs to 15 residues. Trimming shortened V by 1 base and J by 4 bases, and 13 bases separated the two germline ends. Germline V lookup: CDR1 SGHKS, CDR2 YYEKEE (reference sequence). The CDR3: CASSLQRLGPDTQYF. CDR3 bases: TGTGCCAGCAGCTTGCAGCGCCTAGGACCAGATACGCAGTATTTT.

This chain joins TRBV5-1 and TRBJ2-3; a possible D gene is TRBD2 (5 bases). CDR3 length: 14 amino acids. Germline-derived CDR1 and CDR2 are SGHRS and YFSETQ. V dropped 0 bases and J dropped 6 bases, with 11 bases sitting between them. The CDR3 protein is CASSLGTTGDTQYF. The CDR3 DNA is TGCGCCAGCAGCTTGGGTACCACGGGGGATACGCAGTATTTT.

This clone was counted only a few times. One junction end disagrees with the germline gene, perhaps due to a read error. The gene calls are TRBV12-3 or TRBV12-4 and TRBJ2-7; D is undetermined. The CDR3 is 11 amino acids. CDR3 protein: CASSGSVTRDF. CDR3 in DNA: TGTGCCAGCAGCGGATCCGTGACAAGGGACTTC.

This chain uses TRBV5-6 with TRBJ2-3, with D unclear. This CDR3 has 16 residues. Germline-derived CDR1 and CDR2 are SGHDT and YYEEEE. Trimming took off 0 bases at V and 0 bases at J, with 11 bases between the two ends. The CDR3 loop is CASSLALSPSTDTQYF. CDR3 bases: TGTGCCAGCAGCTTGGCCCTTTCCCCAAGCACAGATACGCAGTATTTT.

The V and J genes are TRBV5-6 and TRBJ1-4; 7 positions match TRBD1. The CDR3 totals 15 residues. The trim removed 4 bases at V and 7 bases at J, leaving 10 bases unmatched. CDR1 is SGHDT and CDR2 is YYEEEE in the germline V gene. The CDR3 sequence: CASSKGGRLTEKLFF. CDR3 DNA sequence: TGTGCCAGCAGCAAAGGGGGCCGGCTAACTGAAAAACTGTTTTTT.